This TCR beta chain is drawn from a study of regulatory T cells in long-lasting Graves disease. Regarding time point: newly diagnosed GD, antithyroid drugs for less than 3 months. Construction of the TCR library relied on RNA isolated from PBMCs. An endocrinology department located in Xi'an, China, was where the patients came from. Both iRepertoire HTBI primers and Arm-PCR of CDR3 regions were used to build the TCR beta libraries. TCRdb reanalysed the multiplex PCR reads using MiXCR and keeps one entry per CDR3 protein. This table holds 370,000 or so distinct CDR3 sequences, about a sixth found once. V was clipped by 1 base and J by 0 bases, with 14 bases between them. The CDR3 has 16 residues. Germline CDR1 DFQATT, CDR2 SNEGSKA (reference sequence). This clonotype occurred many times. The sample was also reused in another study, on T cells in Graves' hyperthyroidism and ophthalmopathy. Per that study: First-round RT-PCR with HTBI primers amplified the TCR CDR3 region.

The sequencing used peripheral blood mononuclear cells (PBMCs), collected at new diagnosis, from a patient treated with antithyroid drugs. The genes are TRBV20-1 and TRBJ2-3; TRBD2 might be the D (6 bases). The receptor comes from a young woman with Graves disease. The CDR3 nucleotides are TGCAGTGCTAGAGCCGAGCCCGGGACTAGCACAGATACGCAGTATTTT. Encoded protein: CSARAEPGTSTDTQYF.